The 9 T cell receptor beta chains presented below share a single source sample, sequenced in a study of early T cells in non-severe SARS-CoV-2 infection. TCRdb ran MiXCR on the 5' RACE reads and lists one entry per CDR3 protein. The profile shows approximately 28,000 distinct CDR3 sequences, about 6% of them singletons. Material: whole blood, obtained at baseline. The receptor set was obtained from an adult who was a healthcare worker with PCR-confirmed SARS-CoV-2 infection or an uninfected control (not recorded which).

This clonotype was observed a few times. The genes are TRBV3-1 and TRBJ2-3; TRBD2 matches 9 bases. Germline V gene sequence: CDR1 LGHDT, CDR2 YNNKEL (reference sequence). The CDR3 totals 16 residues. Trimming at V came to 4 bases and at J to 3 bases, leaving 8 bases not matched to a gene. CDR3 DNA sequence: TGTGCCAGCAGCCTCAGGGGACTAGCTGGGACAGATACGCAGTATTTT. It encodes CASSLRGLAGTDTQYF.

This clonotype was counted many times. The chain links TRBV6-1 to TRBJ2-7, with a tentative D call TRBD1 (6 bases). Trimming took off 6 bases at V and 5 bases at J, with 17 bases between the two ends. The CDR3 runs 14 residues. The germline V gene encodes CDR1 MNHNS and CDR2 SASEGT. The CDR3 loop is CASRPTQGSNEQYF. The CDR3 DNA reads as TGTGCCAGCAGACCCACACAGGGTTCGAACGAGCAGTACTTC.

This clonotype appeared many times. The chain couples TRBV5-6 to TRBJ2-1, with D possibly being TRBD2 (6 bases). The V end was cut by 1 base, the J end by 7 bases, with 18 bases between. CDR1 and CDR2 (germline): SGHDT, YYEEEE. The CDR3 has 16 amino acids. As DNA, the CDR3 is TGTGCCAGCAGCTTGCCGGAGGGCGACAGCTCTAATGAGCAGTTCTTC. It yields the protein CASSLPEGDSSNEQFF.

V and J are TRBV9 and TRBJ2-5; TRBD2 matches at 12 bases. The germline gives CDR1 SGDLS, CDR2 YYNGEE. This CDR3 is built from 16 residues. J gave up 5 bases and V 4 bases, and 9 bases lay outside the gene matches. The CDR3 sequence is CASSSMTSGSGETQYF. CDR3 nucleotide sequence: TGTGCCAGCAGCTCAATGACTAGCGGGAGTGGTGAGACCCAGTACTTC.

At least ten counts were recorded for this clonotype. The J gene is TRBJ1-5, the V gene TRBV28; 8 bases match TRBD1. With V trimmed by 5 bases and J by 1 base, 4 bases remained unmatched. CDR3 length: 15 residues. From germline, CDR1 is MDHEN and CDR2 SYDVKM. This CDR3 is CASSLRQGSNQPQHF. The DNA of the CDR3 is TGTGCCAGCAGTCTTAGACAGGGGAGCAATCAGCCCCAGCATTTT. Combining the CDR3 with reference TRBV28 and TRBJ1-5 gives the whole variable domain DVKVTQSSRYLVKRTGEKVFLECVQDMDHENMFWYRQDPGLGLRLIYFSYDVKMKEKGDIPEGYSVSREKKERFSLILESASTNQTSMYLCASSLRQGSNQPQHFGDGTRLSIL.

Worth noting for this clonotype: It may be a read error: a sequence one base away is much more abundant. The chain uses TRBV7-2 and TRBJ2-4, with D hard to call. There are 14 residues in the CDR3. Germline V gives CDR1 SGHTA, CDR2 FQGNSA. The CDR3 reads CPSSPSWAKNIQYF. The CDR3 DNA reads TGTCCCAGCAGCCCCTCGTGGGCTAAAAACATTCAGTACTTC.

At least ten counts were recorded for this clonotype. The chain couples TRBV20-1 to TRBJ2-1; 8 bases line up with TRBD2. The CDR3 loop spans 17 amino acids. V gave up 8 bases and J gave up 5 bases; unmatched junction bases: 20. CDR1 and CDR2 (germline): DFQATT, SNEGSKA (reference sequence). This CDR3 reads CSLGVRREGREHNEQFF. CDR3 sequence (DNA): TGCAGTCTTGGGGTTAGACGGGAGGGCCGAGAGCACAATGAGCAGTTCTTC.

The chain joins TRBV30 to TRBJ2-1; TRBD1 is a possible D gene (6 bases). V lost 0 bases and J 4 bases, leaving 16 bases between the germline ends. Per germline, CDR1 GTSNPN and CDR2 SVGIG (reference sequence). The CDR3 runs 16 residues. The CDR3 protein is CAWSVLGAPPYNEQFF. The DNA of the CDR3 is TGTGCCTGGAGTGTACTGGGGGCGCCACCTTACAATGAGCAGTTCTTC.

The chain has TRBV7-9 and TRBJ1-4, with a weak D call TRBD1 (5 bases). CDR3 length: 15 amino acids. V lost 7 bases and J 4 bases, leaving 16 bases between the germline ends. Germline lookup yields CDR1 SEHNR and CDR2 FQNEAQ (reference sequence). The DNA of the CDR3 is TGTGCCAGCAACCCCGGGACGGAGATTAATGAAAAACTGTTTTTT. Translated, it gives CASNPGTEINEKLFF.